The clone carrying this T cell receptor (beta chain) showed up just a few times. Its specificity is unknown. This record comes from a study of cytomegalovirus exposure and HLA in healthy donors. PCR primers comprised 60 Vbeta and 13 Jbeta primers. This table comes from immunoSEQ multiplex PCR, and its TCRdb copy is limited to in-frame clones, with some not included. This table has roughly 97,000 clones, around 81% appearing once. General study results and limits: Donor immune exposure was known only as CMV serostatus.

The germline CDR1 and CDR2 sequences are SGHAT and FQNNGV. The CDR3 totals 13 residues. Between the trimmed V and J ends, which lost 0 bases and 7 bases, there was a span of 7 bases. The chain carries TRBV11-2 and TRBJ2-1; unclear D gene. This clonotype originated in a man aged 35-49 years in good health and CMV-seropositive. Input material: PBMCs. The CDR3 bases are TGTGCCAGCAGCTTAGATACTGTTAATGAGCAGTTCTTC. Amino acids: CASSLDTVNEQFF.